The present T cell receptor beta chain was sequenced within a study of neurological immune-mediated disorders. The time point: longitudinal time-point 2. PBMCs stored at -80 C, numbering 2 million, were the origin of the unsorted libraries. The cDNA was produced through 5'RACE with 10-nucleotide random UMIs. TCRdb reprocessed the 5' RACE reads with MiXCR, giving one entry per CDR3 protein. Of roughly 60,000 distinct CDR3 sequences listed, roughly 10% are singletons. There are many counts of this clonotype. The CDR3 loop spans 14 amino acids. Trimming removed 3 bases at V and 10 bases at J, with 15 bases between. The V gene's germline CDR1 is LNHNV and CDR2 YYDKDF (reference sequence).

The TCR sequence derives from a man younger than 45 in good health. The genes are TRBV15 and TRBJ2-2, with a tentative D call TRBD1 (5 bases). What was sequenced was PBMCs. The CDR3 DNA follows: TGTGCCACCAGCAGTACAGGAGCCAAGGCGGAGCTGTTTTTT. Its protein is CATSSTGAKAELFF.